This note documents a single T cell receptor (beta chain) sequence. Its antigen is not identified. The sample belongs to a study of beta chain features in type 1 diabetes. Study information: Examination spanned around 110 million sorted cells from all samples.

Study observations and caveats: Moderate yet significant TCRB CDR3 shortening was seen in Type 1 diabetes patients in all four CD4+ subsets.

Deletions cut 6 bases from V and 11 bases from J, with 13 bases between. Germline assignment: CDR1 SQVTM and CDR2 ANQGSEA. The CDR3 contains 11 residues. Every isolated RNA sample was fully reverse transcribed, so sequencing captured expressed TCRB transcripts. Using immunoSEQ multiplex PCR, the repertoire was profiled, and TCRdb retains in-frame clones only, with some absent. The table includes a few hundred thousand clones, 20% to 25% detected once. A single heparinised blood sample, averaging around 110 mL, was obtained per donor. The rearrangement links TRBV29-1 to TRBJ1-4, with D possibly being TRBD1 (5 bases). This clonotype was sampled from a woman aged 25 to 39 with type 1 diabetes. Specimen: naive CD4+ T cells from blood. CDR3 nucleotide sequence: TGCAGCGTGTTAGGGCCAGGGAAACTGTTTTTT. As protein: CSVLGPGKLFF.